This passage covers 22 T cell receptor beta chains from one sample sequenced in a study of blood T cell dynamics during melanoma immunotherapy. Profiled with immunoSEQ multiplex PCR; TCRdb holds only in-frame clones, not every one. The profile shows over 10,000 clones, about 91% of them singletons. Noted time point: pre-treatment baseline. The source was effector memory CD8+ T cells from blood, collected from a patient treated with checkpoint blockade. The source of these receptors is a human donor with melanoma.

The genes are TRBV28 and TRBJ2-7; 9 nucleotides match TRBD1. Per germline, CDR1 MDHEN and CDR2 SYDVKM. V lost 5 bases to trimming and J lost 1 base; unmatched junction nucleotides: 3. This CDR3 region has 14 residues. The CDR3 nucleotides read TGTGCCAGCAGTCTGACAGGGGGGTCCTACGAGCAGTACTTC. It specifies CASSLTGGSYEQYF.

The genes are TRBV29-1 and TRBJ1-1; D is uncertain. The CDR3 length is 12 residues. V was trimmed by 0 bases and J by 7 bases, leaving 9 bases between them. The germline gives CDR1 SQVTM, CDR2 ANQGSEA. The DNA of the CDR3 is TGCAGCGTTGAAGATACGGCCGTTGAAGCTTTCTTT. This codes for CSVEDTAVEAFF.

This chain connects TRBV6-1 to TRBJ1-1; D is perhaps TRBD1 (5 bases). Trimming pared 1 base from V and 4 bases from J, leaving 13 bases between. The germline V gene has CDR1 MNHNS and CDR2 SASEGT. The CDR3 sequence is 15 residues long. The CDR3 DNA reads as TGTGCCAGCAGTGAAGATAGGGGCACGGGCACTGAAGCTTTCTTT. Protein: CASSEDRGTGTEAFF.

CDR3 sequence reads: CASSSSGGEREIPGEQYF. For the CDR3, the DNA is TGTGCCAGCAGCTCATCGGGGGGGGAGCGGGAGATCCCTGGCGAGCAGTACTTC. The rearrangement links TRBV7-6 to TRBJ2-7; 8 bases are shared with TRBD2. The V segment lost 4 bases and the J segment 6 bases; nucleotides outside the gene matches: 20. The CDR3 extends over 18 amino acids. The V gene's germline CDR1 is SGHVS and CDR2 FNYEAQ.

This chain joins TRBV27 and TRBJ1-2; maybe TRBD1 (5 bases). CDR1 is MNHEY, CDR2 SMNVEV, per germline (reference sequence). This CDR3 comprises 13 residues. The germline V and J ends were trimmed by 6 bases and 6 bases, with 14 bases remaining between them. CDR3 amino acids: CASSFGTGDGYTF. CDR3 bases: TGTGCCAGCAGCTTCGGGACCGGCGATGGCTACACCTTC.

This rearrangement joins TRBV7-8 to TRBJ2-7; D ambiguous. Germline values: CDR1 SGHVS, CDR2 FQNEAQ. This CDR3 has 11 amino acids. V was cut by 2 bases and J by 6 bases, with 5 bases left in between. The CDR3 region is CASSLSGEQYF. The CDR3 nucleotides are TGTGCCAGCAGCTTAAGTGGCGAGCAGTACTTC.

The chain employs TRBV5-1 and TRBJ2-5; no clear D gene. The DNA matches TRBJ2-7 better at its end, which makes the J call doubtful. Germline assignment: CDR1 SGHRS and CDR2 YFSETQ. The CDR3 contains 11 residues. CDR3 nucleotides: TGCGCCAGCAGGGATACCTACGAGCAGTACTTC. This sequence encodes CASRDTYEQYF.

The chain is built from TRBV30 and TRBJ1-5; 10 nucleotides agree with TRBD1. CDR1 is GTSNPN and CDR2 is SVGIG in the germline V gene (reference sequence). The CDR3 runs 14 residues. Trimming at V came to 3 bases and at J to 4 bases, leaving 3 bases not matched to a gene. The CDR3 DNA reads TGTGCCTGGAGCCCGGGACAGGGGAATCAGCCCCAGCATTTT. Its translation is CAWSPGQGNQPQHF.

The rearrangement links TRBV29-1 to TRBJ2-1; 7 positions agree with TRBD2. This CDR3 is 17 amino acids long. J gave up 9 bases and V 4 bases, and 21 bases lay outside the gene matches. Looked up from germline, CDR1 is SQVTM and CDR2 is ANQGSEA. CDR3 amino acids: CSVALVGSGRFVGEQFF. For the CDR3, the DNA is TGCAGCGTTGCCCTCGTTGGTAGCGGGCGCTTTGTAGGTGAGCAGTTCTTC.

This clone was seen a handful of times. The genes are TRBV27 and TRBJ2-2; D unresolved. Germline V gene lookup returns CDR1 MNHEY and CDR2 SMNVEV (reference sequence). Trimming cost V 6 bases and J 7 bases, with 12 bases left between them. The CDR3 is 13 residues long. The CDR3 reads CASSPGRYGELFF. The CDR3 DNA sequence: TGTGCCAGCAGCCCCGGAAGGTACGGGGAGCTGTTTTTT.

This chain joins TRBV27 and TRBJ2-7; TRBD2 is a possible D gene (5 bases). Germline V lookup: CDR1 MNHEY, CDR2 SMNVEV (reference sequence). The CDR3 sequence is 16 residues long. Trimming cost V 4 bases and J 0 bases, with 16 bases left between them. CDR3 in amino acids: CASSSYAGVISYEQYF. As DNA, the CDR3 is TGTGCCAGCAGTTCCTACGCCGGGGTAATCTCCTACGAGCAGTACTTC.

The count of this clone is one. CDR3 sequence reads: CASSEWKGVYEQYF. The CDR3, as DNA: TGTGCCAGCAGTGAATGGAAAGGGGTCTACGAGCAGTACTTC. The chain is built from TRBV6-1 and TRBJ2-7, with a weak D call TRBD1 (5 bases). CDR1 and CDR2 from the germline V gene are MNHNS and SASEGT. V lost 2 bases to trimming and J lost 3 bases, with 11 bases between them. This CDR3 has 14 residues.

This clone has just one count. The chain combines TRBV5-6 with TRBJ2-7, with D maybe TRBD2 (6 bases). Germline CDR1 reads SGHDT; CDR2 reads YYEEEE. This CDR3 comprises 16 residues. The V end was cut by 4 bases, the J end by 1 base, with 18 bases between. This chain's CDR3 is CASSLDGRRLSYEQYF. Written as DNA, the CDR3 is TGTGCCAGCAGCCTGGATGGGAGGAGGTTATCCTACGAGCAGTACTTC.

This chain connects TRBV5-5 to TRBJ1-2; the match to TRBD1 covers 7 bases. The V gene's germline CDR1 is SGHKS and CDR2 YYEKEE (reference sequence). Trimming took 3 bases from V and 2 from J; bases not matched to a gene: 4. CDR3 length equals 14 residues. CDR3 loop: CASSSGTVNYGYTF. In DNA, the CDR3 is TGTGCCAGCAGCTCCGGGACAGTGAACTATGGCTACACCTTC. The whole variable domain, remainder taken from reference TRBV5-5 and TRBJ1-2, is DAGVTQSPTHLIKTRGQQVTLRCSPISGHKSVSWYQQVLGQGPQFIFQYYEKEERGRGNFPDRFSARQFPNYSSELNVNALLLGDSALYLCASSSGTVNYGYTFGSGTRLTVV.

A single count supports this clone. The chain links TRBV11-3 to TRBJ1-2, with D unclear. The V end was cut by 1 base, the J end by 4 bases, with 7 bases between. Germline CDR1 SGHNT, CDR2 YENEEA. The CDR3 length is 13 residues. CDR3 loop: CASSLAGGYGYTF. DNA of the CDR3: TGTGCCAGCAGCTTAGCGGGTGGCTATGGCTACACCTTC. The full variable domain, rest sourced from reference TRBV11-3 and TRBJ1-2, is EAGVVQSPRYKIIEKKQPVAFWCNPISGHNTLYWYLQNLGQGPELLIRYENEEAVDDSQLPKDRFSAERLKGVDSTLKIQPAELGDSAVYLCASSLAGGYGYTFGSGTRLTVV.

This clone has a handful of counts. The J gene is TRBJ1-1, the V gene TRBV9; 8 positions match TRBD1. The V segment lost 0 bases and the J segment 5 bases; nucleotides outside the gene matches: 0. The CDR3 is 13 amino acids. CDR1 SGDLS and CDR2 YYNGEE come from the germline V gene. The CDR3 nucleotides are TGTGCCAGCAGCGTAGGGACAGGGACTGAAGCTTTCTTT. Protein sequence: CASSVGTGTEAFF.

This clone appeared once. J is TRBJ2-1 and V is TRBV11-2; TRBD1 is a possible D gene (5 bases). Looked up from germline, CDR1 is SGHAT and CDR2 is FQNNGV. The CDR3 length is 15 residues. Trimming took off 1 base at V and 7 bases at J, with 14 bases between the two ends. CDR3 in amino acids: CASSLVYVDKNEQFF. The CDR3 DNA reads TGTGCCAGCAGCTTAGTTTATGTGGACAAAAATGAGCAGTTCTTC.

The chain uses TRBV7-9 and TRBJ1-2; 8 nucleotides agree with TRBD1. CDR1 SEHNR and CDR2 FQNEAQ come from the germline V gene (reference sequence). V was clipped by 5 bases and J by 4 bases; unmatched bases: 6. This CDR3 has 14 residues. The CDR3 DNA follows: TGTGCCAGCAGCACAGACAGGGGTGTCTATGGCTACACCTTC. Translation: CASSTDRGVYGYTF.

The V gene is TRBV29-1, the J gene TRBJ1-1; tentatively, D is TRBD1 (5 bases). Germline V gene data show CDR1 as SQVTM and CDR2 as ANQGSEA. There are 12 residues in the CDR3. The V end lost 7 bases, the J end lost 4 bases, and 13 bases lay between the germline ends. The CDR3 DNA reads as TGCAGCGCTGAGTTGGGGGGCACTGAAGCTTTCTTT. Translated: CSAELGGTEAFF.

V gene TRBV15 combines with J gene TRBJ2-5, with a possible D match to TRBD1 (5 bases). Germline V gene lookup returns CDR1 LNHNV and CDR2 YYDKDF (reference sequence). Trimming pared 0 bases from V and 2 bases from J, leaving 10 bases between. This CDR3 has 15 amino acids. In nucleotides, the CDR3 is TGTGCCACCAGCAGAGATGGGGCAGGACAAGAGACCCAGTACTTC. Protein: CATSRDGAGQETQYF. The full variable domain, completed using reference TRBV15 and TRBJ2-5, is DAMVIQNPRYQVTQFGKPVTLSCSQTLNHNVMYWYQQKSSQAPKLLFHYYDKDFNNEADTPDNFQSRRPNTSFCFLDIRSPGLGDTAMYLCATSRDGAGQETQYFGPGTRLLVL.

For the CDR3, the DNA is TGTGCCACCAGCAGAGTTGACCCCAGCTCCTACAATGAGCAGTTCTTC. Translation: CATSRVDPSSYNEQFF. The chain recombines TRBV15 with TRBJ2-1, with D unclear. V was shortened by 1 base and J by 0 bases, with 10 bases between the two germline ends. In germline, CDR1 is LNHNV, CDR2 YYDKDF (reference sequence). The CDR3 is 16 amino acids.

J is TRBJ2-3 and V is TRBV28, with 9 bases aligning to TRBD1. Unmatched junction bases numbered 14, after V lost 10 bases and J lost 6 bases. The germline CDR1 and CDR2 sequences are MDHEN and SYDVKM. CDR3 size: 15 residues. The CDR3: CATIRWTGAVDTQYF. CDR3 DNA sequence: TGTGCCACTATTAGGTGGACAGGGGCCGTGGATACGCAGTATTTT.